These 15 T cell receptor beta chains were all obtained from the same sample, sequenced in a study of T cells in Graves' hyperthyroidism and ophthalmopathy. Amplified TCR beta CDR3 regions came from RNA transcripts. The TCR CDR3 first-round RT-PCR relied on the HTBI primer set. One entry per CDR3 protein results from TCRdb running MiXCR on the multiplex PCR reads. The sample contains 400,000 or so distinct CDR3 sequences, over 13% of which appear only once. The specimen was blood. The receptors come from a man over 45 with Graves' ophthalmopathy.

Many counts were recorded for this clonotype. The chain combines TRBV2 with TRBJ2-7; maybe TRBD1 (5 bases). The CDR3 has 14 residues. Germline values: CDR1 SNHLY, CDR2 FYNNEI. V lost 8 bases, J lost 7 bases, and 21 bases lay in between. The CDR3 protein is CASRLTPGSGEQYF. The CDR3 nucleotides read TGTGCCAGCCGGCTCACCCCAGGGTCTGGTGAGCAGTACTTC.

In this sample, this clonotype turned up many times. The V call is TRBV9, the J call TRBJ2-3; D might be TRBD2 (6 bases). CDR3 length: 15 residues. The germline gives CDR1 SGDLS, CDR2 YYNGEE. Trimming cost V 4 bases and J 2 bases, with 14 bases left between them. CDR3 protein: CASSITGTDTDTQYF. CDR3 nucleotide sequence: TGTGCCAGCAGCATAACCGGGACTGACACAGATACGCAGTATTTT.

Comment on this clonotype: This may arise from a read error, as a much more abundant clone is one base away. The chain recombines TRBV7-9 with TRBJ2-1; 7 nucleotides agree with TRBD1. TRBJ2-7 explains the end of the DNA better; the J call may be wrong. The germline V gene encodes CDR1 SEHNR and CDR2 FQNEAQ (reference sequence). The CDR3 contains 14 residues. CDR3 nucleotide sequence: TGTGCCAGCAGCTTCCTCGGACAGGCCAATGAGCAGTACTTC. Residues: CASSFLGQANEQYF.

In its sample, this clonotype was seen a few times. CDR3 sequence reads: CATSGPTGARIHTQYF. CDR3 in DNA: TGTGCCACCAGTGGCCCGACAGGGGCCAGGATCCACACGCAGTATTTT. The rearrangement links TRBV24-1 to TRBJ2-3; TRBD1 matches at 8 bases. V lost 5 bases to trimming and J lost 9 bases; unmatched junction nucleotides: 15. Germline CDR1 KGHDR, CDR2 SFDVKD. The CDR3 is 16 amino acids.

This clonotype has at least ten counts. The J gene is TRBJ1-5, the V gene TRBV6-1, with D possibly TRBD1 on 5 matching bases. Deletions cut 6 bases from V and 7 bases from J, with 16 bases between. Germline values: CDR1 MNHNS, CDR2 SASEGT. The CDR3 length is 14 residues. CDR3 sequence (DNA): TGTGCCAGCAGCCCTCGGGGTCGGGGGCAGCCCCAGCATTTT. Its protein is CASSPRGRGQPQHF.

This clonotype was seen at least ten times. The chain recombines TRBV30 with TRBJ1-5; D is undetermined. Germline V lookup: CDR1 GTSNPN, CDR2 SVGIG (reference sequence). The CDR3 extends over 13 amino acids. Trimming removed 2 bases from V and 5 bases from J, with 10 bases in between. The chain's CDR3 is CAWSKTRDQPQHF. The CDR3 region has the DNA TGTGCCTGGAGTAAAACCCGGGATCAGCCCCAGCATTTT.

This clonotype was observed at least ten times. The V and J genes are TRBV24-1 and TRBJ2-1, with 10 bases identical to TRBD2. V shed 4 bases, J shed 4 bases, and the junction held 3 bases outside the gene matches. Germline V gene data show CDR1 as KGHDR and CDR2 as SFDVKD. The length of the CDR3 is 15 residues. The CDR3: CATSDRTSGYNEQFF. The CDR3 bases are TGTGCCACCAGTGACCGGACTAGCGGTTACAATGAGCAGTTCTTC.

This clonotype came up many times. DNA for the CDR3: TGTGCCAGCAGCTTAGGGTGGGGACCTTCCTACAATGAGCAGTTCTTC. Translation: CASSLGWGPSYNEQFF. The genes are TRBV13 and TRBJ2-1, with D possibly being TRBD1 or TRBD2 (5 bases each). CDR1 and CDR2 from the germline V gene are PRHDT and FYEKMQ (reference sequence). The CDR3 is made up of 16 amino acids. The ends were cut back, 0 bases at V and 1 base at J, with 10 bases in the middle.

This clonotype was seen only a few times. CDR3 nucleotides: TGTGCCAGCAGCCCTATCAGGGGGAACCAAGAGACCCAGTACTTC. It is translated as CASSPIRGNQETQYF. J is TRBJ2-5 and V is TRBV7-6; 7 bases map to TRBD1. The CDR3 has 15 residues. The V gene's germline CDR1 is SGHVS and CDR2 FNYEAQ. Trimming at V came to 5 bases and at J to 0 bases, leaving 6 bases not matched to a gene.

The chain links TRBV4-2 to TRBJ2-3; D ambiguous. Germline CDR1 LGHNA, CDR2 YNFKEQ. The CDR3 spans 16 residues. Between the trimmed V and J ends, which lost 5 bases and 6 bases, there was a span of 21 bases. The chain's CDR3 is CASSGPSSGIDDTQYF. The DNA for the CDR3 is TGTGCCAGCAGCGGGCCTTCTTCGGGTATAGACGATACGCAGTATTTT.

There are many counts of this clonotype. V gene TRBV20-1 combines with J gene TRBJ2-4, with D tentatively TRBD2 (6 bases). This CDR3 comprises 17 residues. V was clipped by 0 bases and J by 0 bases, with 15 bases between them. Germline values: CDR1 DFQATT, CDR2 SNEGSKA (reference sequence). For the CDR3, the DNA is TGCAGTGCTAGAGATTGGGTGGCGGGATTAGCCAAAAACATTCAGTACTTC. Protein: CSARDWVAGLAKNIQYF.

This clonotype was observed many times. This chain connects TRBV11-3 to TRBJ2-1; 7 bases are shared with TRBD2. V shed 4 bases and J 8 bases; nucleotides not matched to a gene: 5. This CDR3 is built from 13 residues. Germline V lookup: CDR1 SGHNT, CDR2 YENEEA. DNA for the CDR3: TGTGCCAGCAGCTCTGGCGGGAGCTATGAGCAGTTCTTC. It encodes CASSSGGSYEQFF.

V gene TRBV20-1 combines with J gene TRBJ2-7; D not certain. This CDR3 comprises 12 residues. CDR1 is DFQATT, CDR2 SNEGSKA, per germline (reference sequence). The germline V and J ends were trimmed by 0 bases and 4 bases, with 7 bases remaining between them. For the CDR3, the DNA is TGCAGTGCTAGAGAGGAGAGATACGAGCAGTACTTC. This codes for CSAREERYEQYF.

V and J are TRBV7-9 and TRBJ2-2, with a tentative D call TRBD2 (7 bases). There are 16 residues in the CDR3. Germline-derived CDR1 and CDR2 are SEHNR and FQNEAQ (reference sequence). Trimming shortened V by 4 bases and J by 10 bases, and 22 bases separated the two germline ends. CDR3: CASSSPGGPSVEELFF. Here the CDR3 DNA reads TGTGCCAGCAGCTCCCCCGGGGGGCCCTCCGTCGAGGAGCTGTTTTTT.

This clonotype was detected a few times. The chain couples TRBV5-8 to TRBJ2-2, with a weak D call TRBD2 (7 bases). Germline V CDR1 and CDR2: SGHTS, YDEGEE. The V end lost 5 bases, the J end lost 0 bases, and 20 bases lay between the germline ends. CDR3 length equals 18 residues. The CDR3 nucleotides read TGTGCCAGCAGTTATAACGTGGGGGGGCGCTCGAACACCGGGGAGCTGTTTTTT. Protein product: CASSYNVGGRSNTGELFF.